A selection of T cell receptor beta chains follows, all from one sample in a study of T cell repertoires in cytomegalovirus infection. TCRdb re-analysed the reads in MiXCR, keeping a single row per CDR3 protein. The data show fewer than 650,000 distinct CDR3 sequences, almost 40% seen once. No antigen has been assigned to these receptors. The source was cultured PBMCs, collected from culture after CMV antigen stimulation. These receptors all come from a human donor in good health (CMV status not recorded). Some clones in this sample may be carry-over from other donors' samples. Each CDR3 is given with its conserved first and last residue. The D gene is left open where the match is weak. Clone size, where shown, is once, few, many, or a class for clones that have expanded.

TRBD1 | TRBJ1-1 | few | TRBV7-9 | TGTGCCAGCAGACCTACTGGCAGGGACAGGTCGACGACTGAAGCTTTCTTT | CASRPTGRDRSTTEAFF
- | TRBJ2-7 | few | TRBV7-2 | TGTGCCAGCAGCCCAGGGGGCGGGAGGGCCTCTAGGGAGCAGTACTTC | CASSPGGGRASREQYF
- | TRBJ1-1 | few | TRBV7-9 | TGTGCCAGCAGCTTTTTCAGGGGACTGTCGGCCACTGAAGCTTTCTTT | CASSFFRGLSATEAFF
- | TRBJ1-6 | - | TRBV28 | TGTGCCAGCGGCCTGAGCAGGGACGGCCTCCACTTT | CASGLSRDGLHF
TRBD2 | TRBJ2-7 | - | TRBV7-2 | TGTGCCAGCAGACGACTAGCGGCTTCCTACGAGCAGTACTTC | CASRRLAASYEQYF
- | TRBJ2-7 | many | TRBV7-2 | TGTGCCAGCAGCTTATATCCGTTTGGGGAGCAGTACTTC | CASSLYPFGEQYF
- | TRBJ1-6 | - | TRBV28 | TGTGCCAGCAGTTTACCTCCCACCCTCCACTTT | CASSLPPTLHF
- | TRBJ2-3 | - | TRBV18 | TGTGCCAGCTCACCACCGTCCGGGTTGGCAGATACGCAGTATTTT | CASSPPSGLADTQYF
- | TRBJ1-5 | - | TRBV7-6 | TGTGCCAGCAGCGTAAACGTCGGGGGGAATCAGCCCCAGCATTTT | CASSVNVGGNQPQHF
TRBD1 | TRBJ2-5 | - | TRBV7-4 | TGTGCCAGCACCGCCCGGGACAGGGGACAAGAGACCCAGTACTTC | CASTARDRGQETQYF
- | TRBJ1-1 | - | TRBV7-2 | TGTGCCAGCAGCTTAAAACGGGGGTTTGAAGCTTTCTTT | CASSLKRGFEAFF
- | TRBJ2-2 | - | TRBV7-2 | TGTGCCAGCAGCTTCCGGGACGTTAACGCGAACACCGGGGAGCTGTTTTTT | CASSFRDVNANTGELFF
- | TRBJ1-5 | many | TRBV7-2 | TGTGCCAGCAGCTTAGACCGGGGGCCCCAGCATTTT | CASSLDRGPQHF
- | TRBJ2-1 | - | TRBV28 | TGTGCCAGCTACCCCGGGACCCTCAATGAGCAGTTCTTC | CASYPGTLNEQFF
- | TRBJ1-1 | few | TRBV6-1 | TGTGCCAGCAGCCGAGACACCTCCACTGAAGCTTTCTTT | CASSRDTSTEAFF
- | TRBJ2-7 | few | TRBV7-2 | TGTGCCAGCAGCTCTACCGGGATCCGCTCCTACGAGCAGTACTTC | CASSSTGIRSYEQYF
- | TRBJ2-3 | many | TRBV7-2 | TGTGCCAGCAATCGCGCTACTAGCACAGATACGCAGTATTTT | CASNRATSTDTQYF
- | TRBJ1-2 | - | TRBV20-1 | TGCAGCGCTAGCCCCGATGCAAACCACTATGGCTACACCTTC | CSASPDANHYGYTF
TRBD2 | TRBJ2-7 | - | TRBV7-4 | TGTGCGGGCTCCGTAGCGGGGGGTCCCAGGGGCGAGCAGTACTTC | CAGSVAGGPRGEQYF
- | TRBJ2-1 | few | TRBV12-3/TRBV12-4 | TGTGCCAGCAGTCAGGACATCGGCGAGCAGTTCTTC | CASSQDIGEQFF
TRBD1 | TRBJ1-5 | - | TRBV7-2 | TGTGCCAGCAGCCCGAGGACAGGCTTAATCAGCCAGCCCCAGCATTTT | CASSPRTGLISQPQHF
TRBD1 | TRBJ2-5 | - | TRBV12-3/TRBV12-4 | TGTGCCAGCAGCCTTCTCGACAGGGTAGGGACCCAGTACTTC | CASSLLDRVGTQYF
TRBD2 | TRBJ2-1 | few | TRBV7-9 | TGTGCCAGCAGCCCGGGGGGAGGCTCCAATGAGCAGTTCTTC | CASSPGGGSNEQFF
TRBD1 | TRBJ1-2 | - | TRBV7-8 | TGTGCCAGCAGCACAACCCAGGGGGCGGCCTATGGCTACACCTTC | CASSTTQGAAYGYTF
- | TRBJ2-1 | few | TRBV19 | TGTGCCAGTAGTATAGGGGGGGGGGGCGTCAATGAGCAGTTCTTC | CASSIGGGGVNEQFF
TRBD2 | TRBJ2-7 | - | TRBV6-2/TRBV6-3 | TGTGCCAGCAGTTACCGGGGACTAAATCTGGGCGAGCAGTACTTC | CASSYRGLNLGEQYF
TRBD1 | TRBJ1-5 | many | TRBV7-2 | TGTGCCAGCAGCTTTTCCGGGACAGTTAGCAATCAGCCCCAGCATTTT | CASSFSGTVSNQPQHF
- | TRBJ2-1 | few | TRBV7-9 | TGTGCCAGCAGCCTAACCCTGGACTGGAGGAATGAGCAGTTCTTC | CASSLTLDWRNEQFF
- | TRBJ2-5 | many | TRBV11-2 | TGTGCCAGCAGCTTAGATCAAGATTGGATTTTATGGGAGACCCAGTACTTC | CASSLDQDWILWETQYF